This TCR beta chain was sequenced during a study of cytomegalovirus exposure and HLA in healthy donors. General study findings and limits: Available immune exposure information covered CMV serostatus only. Association of 16,951 TCR beta sequences with HLA alleles was found at 0.05 false discovery rate in a later analysis. The authors reported that TCR beta sequences could predict HLA-A and HLA-B alleles. These predictions were accurate for most subjects in the first cohort.

PCR involved 60 Vbeta and 13 Jbeta primers. Produced via immunoSEQ multiplex PCR; TCRdb's table is partial and in-frame only. The sample carries approximately 150,000 clones, approximately 80% recorded once. This clone was detected only once. Its antigen is not known. This CDR3 has 14 amino acids. V was trimmed by 2 bases and J by 4 bases, leaving 11 bases between them. Germline V gene sequence: CDR1 SGHTA, CDR2 FQGNSA. This clonotype originated in a male donor in good health and CMV-seronegative. The specimen was PBMCs. This rearrangement joins TRBV7-2 to TRBJ1-1; D not certain. The CDR3 is CASSLLLQATEAFF. The CDR3 DNA follows: TGTGCCAGCAGCTTACTGTTGCAGGCCACTGAAGCTTTCTTT.